This T cell receptor beta chain was sequenced for a study of T cell repertoires in cytomegalovirus infection. TCRdb re-called the reads through MiXCR, storing one row per CDR3 protein. The sample consists of 150,000 to 200,000 distinct CDR3 sequences, about 20% of them appearing once. The sequencing input was PBMCs. This receptor was taken from a human donor in good health (CMV status not recorded). Some clones in this sample may be carry-over from other donors' samples.

The CDR3 sequence: CASSLESGIGDYEQYF. The CDR3 DNA is TGTGCCAGCAGCTTAGAAAGCGGGATAGGCGATTACGAGCAGTACTTC. This sequence joins TRBV11-3 and TRBJ2-7, with TRBD2 matching 7 bases. The germline V gene has CDR1 SGHNT and CDR2 YENEEA. V gave up 0 bases and J gave up 4 bases; unmatched junction bases: 9. The CDR3 contains 16 residues.